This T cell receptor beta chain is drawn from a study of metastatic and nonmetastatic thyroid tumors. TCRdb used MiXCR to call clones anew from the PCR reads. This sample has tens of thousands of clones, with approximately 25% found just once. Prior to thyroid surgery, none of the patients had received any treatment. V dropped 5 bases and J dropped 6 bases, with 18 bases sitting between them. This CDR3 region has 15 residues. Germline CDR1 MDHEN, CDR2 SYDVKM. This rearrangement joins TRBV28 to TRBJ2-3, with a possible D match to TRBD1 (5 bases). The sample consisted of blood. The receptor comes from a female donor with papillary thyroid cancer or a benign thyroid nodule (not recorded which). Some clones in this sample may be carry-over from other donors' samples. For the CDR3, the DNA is TGTGCCAGCAGTGCCCAAAGGGGCGCCTCTGATACGCAGTATTTT. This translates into CASSAQRGASDTQYF.